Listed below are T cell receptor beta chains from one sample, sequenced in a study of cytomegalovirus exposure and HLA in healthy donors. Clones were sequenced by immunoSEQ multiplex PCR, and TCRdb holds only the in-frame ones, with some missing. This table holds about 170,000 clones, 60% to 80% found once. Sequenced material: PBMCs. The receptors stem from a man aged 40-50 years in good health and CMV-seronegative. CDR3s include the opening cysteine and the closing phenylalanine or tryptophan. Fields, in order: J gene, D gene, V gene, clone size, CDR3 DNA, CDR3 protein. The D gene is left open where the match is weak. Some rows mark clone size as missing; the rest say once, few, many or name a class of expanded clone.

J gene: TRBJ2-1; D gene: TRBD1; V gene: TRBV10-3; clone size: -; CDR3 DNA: TGTGCCATCAGTGAGACGGACAGGACTCGCTACAATGAGCAGTTCTTC; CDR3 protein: CAISETDRTRYNEQFF
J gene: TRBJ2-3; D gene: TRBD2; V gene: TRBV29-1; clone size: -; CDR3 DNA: TGCAGCGTTGAAGATCCTCTAGCGGGAGACCCAGATACGCAGTATTTT; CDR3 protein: CSVEDPLAGDPDTQYF
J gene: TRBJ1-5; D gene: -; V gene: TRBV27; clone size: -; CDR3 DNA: TGTGCCAGCAGTTATCGGGATCGACAGCCCCAGCATTTT; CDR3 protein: CASSYRDRQPQHF
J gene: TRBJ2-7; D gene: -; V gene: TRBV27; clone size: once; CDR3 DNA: TGTGCCAGCAGTAGGTCGGGGAACTACGAGCAGTACTTC; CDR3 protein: CASSRSGNYEQYF
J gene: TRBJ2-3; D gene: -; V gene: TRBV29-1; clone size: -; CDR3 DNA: TGCAGCGCCAAGAGGGGGATAGGTACAGATACGCAGTATTTT; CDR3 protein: CSAKRGIGTDTQYF
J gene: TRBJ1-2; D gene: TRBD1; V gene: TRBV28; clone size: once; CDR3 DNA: TGTGCCAGCAGTTGGGACAGTACTAACTATGGCTACACCTTC; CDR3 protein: CASSWDSTNYGYTF
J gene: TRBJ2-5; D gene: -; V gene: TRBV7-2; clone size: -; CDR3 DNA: TGTGCCAGCAGCATTATGGCGACCCAGTACTTC; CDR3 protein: CASSIMATQYF
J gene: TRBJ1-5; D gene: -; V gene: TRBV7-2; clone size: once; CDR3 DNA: TGTGCCAGCAGCTTAGACAGCTCGATAAATCAGCCCCAGCATTTT; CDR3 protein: CASSLDSSINQPQHF
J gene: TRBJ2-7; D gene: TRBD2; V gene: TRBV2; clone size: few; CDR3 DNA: TGTGCCAGCAGGGGCCTCGGGACTAGCGGGGTGGGCGAGCAGTACTTC; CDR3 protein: CASRGLGTSGVGEQYF
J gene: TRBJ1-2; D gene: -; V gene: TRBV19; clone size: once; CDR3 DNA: TGTGCCAGTAGTCGGCGGGATGGAGGCTACACCTTC; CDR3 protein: CASSRRDGGYTF
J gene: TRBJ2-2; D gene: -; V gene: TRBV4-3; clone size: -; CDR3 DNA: TGCGCCAGCAGCCAAGTTCCTGGGGCATCGGAAACCGGGGAGCTGTTTTTT; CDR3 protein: CASSQVPGASETGELFF
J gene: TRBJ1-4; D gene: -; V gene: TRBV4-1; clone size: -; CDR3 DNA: TGCGCCAGCAGCCAAGGCCAGGGGCCCGGTAATGAAAAACTGTTTTTT; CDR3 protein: CASSQGQGPGNEKLFF
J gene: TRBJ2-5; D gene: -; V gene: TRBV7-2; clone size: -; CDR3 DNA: TGTGCCAGCAGCTCCGGGACAACCCGAGAGACCCAGTACTTC; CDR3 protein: CASSSGTTRETQYF
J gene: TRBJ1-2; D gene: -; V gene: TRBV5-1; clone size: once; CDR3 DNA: TGCGCCAGCTCTTCCAACGGTCGGGGGGTGCGGATCGGTGGCTACACCTTC; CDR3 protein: CASSSNGRGVRIGGYTF
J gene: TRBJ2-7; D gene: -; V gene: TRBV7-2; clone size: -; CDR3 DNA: TGTGCCAGCAGCTTAGAGTGGGCAGCGGGCCACGAGCAGTACTTC; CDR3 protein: CASSLEWAAGHEQYF